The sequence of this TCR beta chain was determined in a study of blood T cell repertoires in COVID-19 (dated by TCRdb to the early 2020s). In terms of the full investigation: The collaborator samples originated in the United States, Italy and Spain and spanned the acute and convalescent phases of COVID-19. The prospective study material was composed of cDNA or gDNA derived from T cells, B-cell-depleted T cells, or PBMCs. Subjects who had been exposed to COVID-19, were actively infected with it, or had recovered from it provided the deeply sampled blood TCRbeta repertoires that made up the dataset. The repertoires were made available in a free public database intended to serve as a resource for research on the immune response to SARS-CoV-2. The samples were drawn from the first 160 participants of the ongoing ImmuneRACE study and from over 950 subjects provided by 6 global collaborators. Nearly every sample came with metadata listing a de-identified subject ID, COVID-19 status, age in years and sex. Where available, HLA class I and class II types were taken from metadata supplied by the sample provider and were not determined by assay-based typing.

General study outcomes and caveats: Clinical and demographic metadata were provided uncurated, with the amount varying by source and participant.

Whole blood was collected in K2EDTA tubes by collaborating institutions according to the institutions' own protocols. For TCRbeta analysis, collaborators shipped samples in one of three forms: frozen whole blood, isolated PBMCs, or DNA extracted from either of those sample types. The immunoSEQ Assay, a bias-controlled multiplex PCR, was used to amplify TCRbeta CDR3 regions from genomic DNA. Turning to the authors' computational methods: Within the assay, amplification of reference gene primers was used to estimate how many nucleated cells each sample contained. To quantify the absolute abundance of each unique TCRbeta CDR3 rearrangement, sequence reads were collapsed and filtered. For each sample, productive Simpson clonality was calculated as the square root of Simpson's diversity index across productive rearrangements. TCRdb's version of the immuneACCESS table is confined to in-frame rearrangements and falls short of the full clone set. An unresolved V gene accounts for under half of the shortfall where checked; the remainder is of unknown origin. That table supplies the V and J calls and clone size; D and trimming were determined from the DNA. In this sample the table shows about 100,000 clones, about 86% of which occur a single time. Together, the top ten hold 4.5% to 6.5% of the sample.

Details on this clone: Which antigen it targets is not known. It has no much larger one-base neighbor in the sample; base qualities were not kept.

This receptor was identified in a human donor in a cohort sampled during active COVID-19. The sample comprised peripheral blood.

The nucleotide sequence reads as follows: TGTGCTAGTGGTTTGGATAGCAGCAATGAGCAGTTCTTC. It translates to CASGLDSSNEQFF. This receptor chain uses TRBV12-5 and TRBJ2-1, with no confident D gene call. Including cysteine and phenylalanine, the CDR3 has 13 amino acids. Left in the record is the CDR3 DNA by itself, 39 bases read in frame from the first base. The germline V gene sets CDR1 to LGHNT and CDR2 to FRNRAP. The junction carries 7 bases between V and J, which are trimmed by 1 base and 6 bases respectively. The reference TRBV12-5 and TRBJ2-1 proteins fill in what lies around the CDR3, so the full variable domain reads DARVTQTPRHKVTEMGQEVTMRCQPILGHNTVFWYRQTMMQGLELLAYFRNRAPLDDSGMPKDRFSAEMPDATLATLKIQPSEPRDSAVYFCASGLDSSNEQFFGPGTRLTVL.